This TCR beta chain appears in the sequencing data of a study of T cell repertoires in cytomegalovirus infection. Study-level background: Based on public TCR beta signatures, there were indications of CMV infection and of a matching HLA type. General study points: HLA-C-restricted CMV-specific TCR beta clonotypes were dominant in the ex vivo response.

With 5 bases clipped from V and 7 bases from J, the junction kept 7 bases outside the gene matches. Germline V CDR1 and CDR2: LGHDT, YNNKEL (reference sequence). CDR3 length: 16 amino acids. On this clonotype: The target antigen is unknown.

TCRdb ran MiXCR on the reads and lists one entry per CDR3 protein. There are hundreds of thousands of distinct CDR3 sequences in the sample; about 24% occur only once, and less than 10% lies in the top ten. Sequenced sample: CD8+ T cells from PBMCs. This clonotype originated in a human donor in good health (CMV status not recorded). Some clones in this sample may be carry-over from other donors' samples. V and J are TRBV3-1 and TRBJ2-1, with TRBD2 identical over 14 bases. Here the CDR3 reads CASSGRLAGGQNEQFF. For the CDR3, the DNA is TGTGCCAGCAGCGGTCGACTAGCGGGGGGGCAAAATGAGCAGTTCTTC.